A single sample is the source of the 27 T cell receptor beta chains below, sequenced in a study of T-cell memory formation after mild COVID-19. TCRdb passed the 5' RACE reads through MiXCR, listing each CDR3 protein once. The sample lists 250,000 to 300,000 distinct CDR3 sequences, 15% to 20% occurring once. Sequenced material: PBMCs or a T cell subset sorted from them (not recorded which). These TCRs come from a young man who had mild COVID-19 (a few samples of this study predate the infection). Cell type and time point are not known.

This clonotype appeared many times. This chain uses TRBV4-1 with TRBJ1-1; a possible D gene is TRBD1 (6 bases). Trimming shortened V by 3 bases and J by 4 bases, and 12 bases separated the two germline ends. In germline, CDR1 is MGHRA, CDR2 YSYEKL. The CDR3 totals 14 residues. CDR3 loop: CASSQGGGGTEAFF. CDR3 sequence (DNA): TGCGCCAGCAGCCAGGGAGGGGGTGGCACTGAAGCTTTCTTT.

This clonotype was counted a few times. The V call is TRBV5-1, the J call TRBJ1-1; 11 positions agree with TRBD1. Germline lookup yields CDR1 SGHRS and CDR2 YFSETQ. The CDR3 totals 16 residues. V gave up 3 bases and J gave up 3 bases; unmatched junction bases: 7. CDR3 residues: CASSSPGQGEHTEAFF. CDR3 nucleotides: TGCGCCAGCAGCTCACCGGGACAGGGGGAGCACACTGAAGCTTTCTTT.

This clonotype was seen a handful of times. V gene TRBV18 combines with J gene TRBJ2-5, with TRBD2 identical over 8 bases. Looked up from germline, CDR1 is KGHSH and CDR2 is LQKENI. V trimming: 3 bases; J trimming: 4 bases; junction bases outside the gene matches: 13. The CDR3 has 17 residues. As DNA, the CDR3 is TGTGCCAGCTCACCCGGGCCGCTAGCGGGCCCACGAGAGACCCAGTACTTC. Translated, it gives CASSPGPLAGPRETQYF.

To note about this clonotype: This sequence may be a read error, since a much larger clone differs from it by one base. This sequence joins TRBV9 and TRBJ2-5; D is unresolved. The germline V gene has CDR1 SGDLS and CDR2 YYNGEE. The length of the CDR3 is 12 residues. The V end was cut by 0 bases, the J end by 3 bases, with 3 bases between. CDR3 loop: CASSVEEETQYF. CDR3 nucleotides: TGTGCCAGCAGCGTAGAGGAAGAGACCCAGTACTTC.

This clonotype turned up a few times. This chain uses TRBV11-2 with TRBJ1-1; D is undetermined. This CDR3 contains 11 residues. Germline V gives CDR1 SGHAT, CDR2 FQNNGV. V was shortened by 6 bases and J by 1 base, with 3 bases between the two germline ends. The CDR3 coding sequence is TGTGCCAGCAGGACGAACACTGAAGCTTTCTTT. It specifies CASRTNTEAFF.

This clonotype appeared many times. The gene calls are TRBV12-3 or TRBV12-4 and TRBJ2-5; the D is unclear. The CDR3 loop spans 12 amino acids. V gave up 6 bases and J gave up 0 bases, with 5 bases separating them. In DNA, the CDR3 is TGTGCCAGCAGCCGGGACCAAGAGACCCAGTACTTC. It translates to CASSRDQETQYF.

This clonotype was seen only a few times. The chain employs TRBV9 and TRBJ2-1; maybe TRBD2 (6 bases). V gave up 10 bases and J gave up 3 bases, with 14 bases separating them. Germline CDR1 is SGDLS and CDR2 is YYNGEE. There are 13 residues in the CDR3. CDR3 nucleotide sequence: TGTGCCTCGGGGCCGGGAGACTACAATGAGCAGTTCTTC. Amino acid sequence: CASGPGDYNEQFF.

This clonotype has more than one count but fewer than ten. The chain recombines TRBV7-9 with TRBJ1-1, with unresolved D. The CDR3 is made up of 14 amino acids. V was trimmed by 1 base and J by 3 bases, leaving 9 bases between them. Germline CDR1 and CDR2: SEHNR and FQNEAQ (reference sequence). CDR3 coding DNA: TGTGCCAGCAGCTTAGTCTCGGCGGACACTGAAGCTTTCTTT. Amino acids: CASSLVSADTEAFF.

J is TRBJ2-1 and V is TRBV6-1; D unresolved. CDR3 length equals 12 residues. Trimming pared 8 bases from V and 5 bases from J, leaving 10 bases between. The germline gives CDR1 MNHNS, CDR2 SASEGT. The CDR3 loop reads CASLNSHNEQFF. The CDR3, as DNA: TGTGCCAGCCTGAACAGCCACAATGAGCAGTTCTTC.

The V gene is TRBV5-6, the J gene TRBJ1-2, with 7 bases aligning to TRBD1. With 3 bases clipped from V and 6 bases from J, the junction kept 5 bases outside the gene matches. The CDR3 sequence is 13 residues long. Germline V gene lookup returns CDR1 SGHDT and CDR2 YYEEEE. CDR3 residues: CASSSRQGDGYTF. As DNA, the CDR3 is TGTGCCAGCAGCTCCCGACAGGGAGATGGCTACACCTTC.

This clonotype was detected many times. The CDR3 protein is CATSMDRVNTEAFF. The CDR3 nucleotides read TGTGCCACCAGCATGGACAGGGTGAACACTGAAGCTTTCTTT. This chain uses TRBV15 with TRBJ1-1; TRBD1 matches 8 bases. The ends lost 4 bases at V and 0 bases at J; junction bases unmatched: 1. Per germline, CDR1 LNHNV and CDR2 YYDKDF (reference sequence). The CDR3 extends over 14 amino acids.

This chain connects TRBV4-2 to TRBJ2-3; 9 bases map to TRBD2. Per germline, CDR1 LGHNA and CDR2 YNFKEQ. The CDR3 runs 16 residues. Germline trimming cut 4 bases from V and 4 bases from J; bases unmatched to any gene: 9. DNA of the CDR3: TGTGCCAGCAGCCCTGTCTTTAGCGGGGGCGCAGATACGCAGTATTTT. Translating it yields CASSPVFSGGADTQYF.

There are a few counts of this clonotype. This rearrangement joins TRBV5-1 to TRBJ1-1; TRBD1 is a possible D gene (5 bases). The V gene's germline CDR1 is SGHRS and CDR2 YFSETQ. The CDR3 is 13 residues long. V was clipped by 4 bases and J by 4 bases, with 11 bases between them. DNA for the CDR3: TGCGCCAGCAGCACAGGTGATCGCACTGAAGCTTTCTTT. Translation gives CASSTGDRTEAFF. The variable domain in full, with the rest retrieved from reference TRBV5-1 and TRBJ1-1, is KAGVTQTPRYLIKTRGQQVTLSCSPISGHRSVSWYQQTPGQGLQFLFEYFSETQRNKGNFPGRFSGRQFSNSRSEMNVSTLELGDSALYLCASSTGDRTEAFFGQGTRLTVV.

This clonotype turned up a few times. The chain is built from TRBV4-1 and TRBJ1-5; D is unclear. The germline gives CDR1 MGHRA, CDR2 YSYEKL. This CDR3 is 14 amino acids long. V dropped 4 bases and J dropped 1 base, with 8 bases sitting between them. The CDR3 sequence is CASSLRESNQPQHF. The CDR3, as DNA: TGCGCCAGCAGCCTTAGGGAGAGCAATCAGCCCCAGCATTTT.

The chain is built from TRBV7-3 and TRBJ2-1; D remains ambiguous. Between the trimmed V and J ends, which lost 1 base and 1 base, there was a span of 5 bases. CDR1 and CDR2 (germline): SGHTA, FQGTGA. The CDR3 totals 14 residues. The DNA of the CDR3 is TGTGCCAGCAGCTTAATAGGGTCCTACAATGAGCAGTTCTTC. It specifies CASSLIGSYNEQFF. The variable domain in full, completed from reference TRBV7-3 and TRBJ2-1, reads GAGVSQTPSNKVTEKGKYVELRCDPISGHTALYWYRQSLGQGPEFLIYFQGTGAADDSGLPNDRFFAVRPEGSVSTLKIQRTERGDSAVYLCASSLIGSYNEQFFGPGTRLTVL.

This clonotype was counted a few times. For the CDR3, the DNA is TGCAGTGCTCGGGGACAGGGAAGGTACGAGCAGTACTTC. As protein: CSARGQGRYEQYF. The rearrangement joins TRBV20-1 to TRBJ2-7, with TRBD1 identical over 9 bases. The CDR3 is 13 amino acids. From germline, CDR1 is DFQATT and CDR2 SNEGSKA (reference sequence). The V and J ends lost 5 bases and 4 bases, in that order; junction bases with no gene match: 6.

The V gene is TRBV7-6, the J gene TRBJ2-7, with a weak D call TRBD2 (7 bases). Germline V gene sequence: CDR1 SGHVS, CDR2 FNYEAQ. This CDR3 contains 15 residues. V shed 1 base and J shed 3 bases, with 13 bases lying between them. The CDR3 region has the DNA TGTGCCAGCAGCTTAGGTGCGGGGGCCCTCTACGAGCAGTACTTC. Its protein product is CASSLGAGALYEQYF.

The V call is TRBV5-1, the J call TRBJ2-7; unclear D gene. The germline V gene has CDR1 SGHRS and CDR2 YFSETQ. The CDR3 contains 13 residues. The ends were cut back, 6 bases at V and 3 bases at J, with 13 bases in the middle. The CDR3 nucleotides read TGCGCCAGCATAGGCTGGCACCTCTACGAGCAGTACGTC. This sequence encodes CASIGWHLYEQYV.

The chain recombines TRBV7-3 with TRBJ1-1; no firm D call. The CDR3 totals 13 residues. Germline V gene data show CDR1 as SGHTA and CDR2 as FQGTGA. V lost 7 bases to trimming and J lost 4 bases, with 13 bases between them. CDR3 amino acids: CASTLTGATEAFF. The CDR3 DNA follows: TGTGCCAGCACTTTAACGGGTGCCACTGAAGCTTTCTTT.

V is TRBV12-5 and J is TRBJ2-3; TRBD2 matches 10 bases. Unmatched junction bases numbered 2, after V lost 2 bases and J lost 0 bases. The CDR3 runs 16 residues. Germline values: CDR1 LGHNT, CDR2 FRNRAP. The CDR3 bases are TGTGCTAGTGGTTTGACTAGCGGGGCTAGCACAGATACGCAGTATTTT. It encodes CASGLTSGASTDTQYF. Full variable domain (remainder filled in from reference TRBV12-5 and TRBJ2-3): DARVTQTPRHKVTEMGQEVTMRCQPILGHNTVFWYRQTMMQGLELLAYFRNRAPLDDSGMPKDRFSAEMPDATLATLKIQPSEPRDSAVYFCASGLTSGASTDTQYFGPGTRLTVL.

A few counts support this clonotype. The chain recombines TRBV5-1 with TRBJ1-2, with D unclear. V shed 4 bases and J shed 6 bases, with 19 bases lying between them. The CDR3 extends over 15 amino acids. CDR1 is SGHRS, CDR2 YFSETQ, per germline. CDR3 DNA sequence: TGCGCCAGCAGCCCTACGCGAGGGTTCAACAATGGCTACACCTTC. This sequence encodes CASSPTRGFNNGYTF.

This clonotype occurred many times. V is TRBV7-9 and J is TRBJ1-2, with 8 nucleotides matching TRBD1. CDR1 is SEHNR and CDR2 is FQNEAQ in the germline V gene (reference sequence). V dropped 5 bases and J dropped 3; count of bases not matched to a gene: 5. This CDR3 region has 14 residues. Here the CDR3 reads CASSPGQGHYGYTF. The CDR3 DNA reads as TGTGCCAGCAGCCCCGGACAGGGTCACTATGGCTACACCTTC.

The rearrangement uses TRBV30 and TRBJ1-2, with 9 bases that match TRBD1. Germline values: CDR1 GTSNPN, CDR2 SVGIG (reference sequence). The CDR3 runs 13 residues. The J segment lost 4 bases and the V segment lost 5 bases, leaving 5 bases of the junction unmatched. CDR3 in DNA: TGTGCCTGGGGACAGGGGTATGGCTATGGCTACACCTTC. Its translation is CAWGQGYGYGYTF.

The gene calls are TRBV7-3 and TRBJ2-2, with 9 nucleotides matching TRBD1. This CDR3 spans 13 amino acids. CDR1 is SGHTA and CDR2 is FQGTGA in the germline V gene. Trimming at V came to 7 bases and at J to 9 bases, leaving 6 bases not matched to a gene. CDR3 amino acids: CASTPTGGRELFF. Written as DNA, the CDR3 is TGTGCCAGCACCCCGACAGGGGGTCGGGAGCTGTTTTTT.

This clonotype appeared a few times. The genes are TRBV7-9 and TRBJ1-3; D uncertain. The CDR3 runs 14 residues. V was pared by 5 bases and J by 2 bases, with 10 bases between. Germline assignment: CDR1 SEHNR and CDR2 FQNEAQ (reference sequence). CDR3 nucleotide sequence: TGTGCCAGCAGCGTTACAGCCCCTGGAAACACCATATATTTT. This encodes CASSVTAPGNTIYF.

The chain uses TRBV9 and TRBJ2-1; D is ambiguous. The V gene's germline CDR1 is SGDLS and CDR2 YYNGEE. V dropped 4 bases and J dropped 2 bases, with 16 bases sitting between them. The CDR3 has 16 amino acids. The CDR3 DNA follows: TGTGCCAGCAGCATAGGGTTGGAAGACCCCTACAATGAGCAGTTCTTC. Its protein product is CASSIGLEDPYNEQFF.

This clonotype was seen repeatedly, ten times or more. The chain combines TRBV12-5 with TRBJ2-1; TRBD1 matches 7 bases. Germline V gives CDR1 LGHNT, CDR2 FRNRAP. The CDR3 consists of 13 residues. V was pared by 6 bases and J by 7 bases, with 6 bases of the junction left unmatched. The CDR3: CASGSGGGNEQFF. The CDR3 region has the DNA TGTGCTAGTGGCTCAGGGGGTGGGAATGAGCAGTTCTTC.